The 21 T cell receptor beta chains in this list originate from one sample, sequenced in a study of T-cell memory formation after mild COVID-19. One entry per CDR3 protein, called by TCRdb with MiXCR from the 5' RACE reads. The data contain roughly 240,000 distinct CDR3 sequences, 15% to 20% of them seen just once; the ten biggest clones take up around a fifth. Specimen: PBMCs or a T cell subset sorted from them (not recorded which). The receptors shown here come from a man aged 18 to 30 who had mild COVID-19 (a few samples of this study predate the infection). Cell type and time point are not known.

This clonotype has just a few counts. The chain combines TRBV5-1 with TRBJ2-3; the D is unclear. This CDR3 has 15 amino acids. Looked up from germline, CDR1 is SGHRS and CDR2 is YFSETQ. With 0 bases removed from V and 2 bases from J, the gap between germline ends came to 10 bases. The CDR3 protein is CASSLVSAYTDTQYF. CDR3 DNA: TGCGCCAGCAGCTTGGTTTCAGCGTACACAGATACGCAGTATTTT.

The chain is built from TRBV2 and TRBJ2-3, with TRBD2 as a possible D gene (5 bases). The ends were cut back, 7 bases at V and 5 bases at J, with 13 bases in the middle. Germline V gives CDR1 SNHLY, CDR2 FYNNEI. CDR3 length equals 13 residues. CDR3: CASNSHEGDTQYF. The DNA of the CDR3 is TGTGCCAGCAACTCCCACGAGGGAGATACGCAGTATTTT.

This clonotype has only a few counts. The chain recombines TRBV6-6 with TRBJ2-3; 8 bases agree with TRBD2. V shed 6 bases, J shed 6 bases, and the junction held 2 bases outside the gene matches. Germline CDR1 reads MNHNY; CDR2 reads SVGAGI (reference sequence). CDR3 size: 12 residues. Here the CDR3 reads CASRRLADTQYF. The CDR3 region has the DNA TGTGCCAGCAGACGACTAGCGGATACGCAGTATTTT.

This clonotype appeared a few times. The rearrangement uses TRBV7-9 and TRBJ2-7; 8 positions agree with TRBD1. Germline V gene lookup returns CDR1 SEHNR and CDR2 FQNEAQ (reference sequence). This CDR3 has 16 residues. The J segment lost 5 bases and the V segment lost 5 bases, leaving 14 bases of the junction unmatched. The CDR3 protein is CASSQRGQGKFHEQYF. The CDR3 DNA reads TGTGCCAGCAGCCAGCGCGGACAGGGCAAGTTCCACGAGCAGTACTTC.

This clonotype occurred many times. The chain combines TRBV7-6 with TRBJ1-1; a weak D match, TRBD1 (6 bases). Germline CDR1 SGHVS, CDR2 FNYEAQ. V lost 2 bases and J lost 6, with 13 bases in between. This CDR3 is built from 14 residues. CDR3 residues: CASSLSGGAAEAFF. DNA for the CDR3: TGTGCCAGCAGCTTATCGGGGGGGGCCGCTGAAGCTTTCTTT.

This clonotype was seen a handful of times. The rearrangement uses TRBV5-4 and TRBJ1-6; 8 nucleotides agree with TRBD1. CDR3 length: 15 amino acids. CDR1 SGHNT and CDR2 YYREEE come from the germline V gene (reference sequence). V trimming: 3 bases; J trimming: 15 bases; junction bases outside the gene matches: 14. CDR3 sequence: CASSSEGQGELLLHF. CDR3 sequence (DNA): TGTGCCAGCAGCTCGGAAGGACAGGGTGAACTTCTCCTCCACTTT.

CDR3 amino acids: CSASQGEQPQHF. In nucleotides, the CDR3 is TGCAGTGCTAGTCAAGGTGAACAGCCCCAGCATTTT. The chain uses TRBV20-1 and TRBJ1-5; D unresolved. Germline CDR1 is DFQATT and CDR2 is SNEGSKA (reference sequence). The CDR3 consists of 12 residues. Trimming shortened V by 3 bases and J by 7 bases, and 10 bases separated the two germline ends.

A few counts support this clonotype. The rearrangement joins TRBV12-3 or TRBV12-4 to TRBJ2-1, with no clear D. V lost 7 bases and J 1 base, leaving 14 bases between the germline ends. The CDR3 sequence is 15 residues long. The CDR3 reads CASKGKLNSYNEQFF. CDR3 in DNA: TGTGCCAGCAAAGGGAAACTAAATTCCTACAATGAGCAGTTCTTC.

The chain has TRBV5-1 and TRBJ1-1; D might be TRBD1 (6 bases). CDR1 and CDR2 from the germline V gene are SGHRS and YFSETQ. This CDR3 is 15 amino acids long. The V and J ends lost 5 bases and 5 bases respectively, with 19 bases between them. As DNA, the CDR3 is TGCGCCAGCAGAGCTATTACAGGGTTGAGGACTGAAGCTTTCTTT. Translating gives CASRAITGLRTEAFF.

The rearrangement uses TRBV11-2 and TRBJ1-2; 8 bases fit TRBD1. This CDR3 contains 14 residues. Germline V gene lookup returns CDR1 SGHAT and CDR2 FQNNGV. The V and J ends lost 6 bases and 4 bases, in that order; junction bases with no gene match: 7. CDR3 sequence: CASSIDRGGYGYTF. In nucleotides, the CDR3 is TGTGCCAGCAGTATCGACAGGGGTGGCTATGGCTACACCTTC.

V is TRBV18 and J is TRBJ2-3, with 10 bases aligning to TRBD2. This CDR3 spans 16 amino acids. J was trimmed by 1 base and V by 6 bases; bases with no gene match: 7. CDR1 and CDR2 (germline): KGHSH, LQKENI. CDR3 sequence: CASSPTGTSGTDTQYF. In DNA, the CDR3 is TGTGCCAGCTCGCCCACCGGGACTAGCGGCACAGATACGCAGTATTTT.

This chain links TRBV6-5 with TRBJ1-1; D is uncertain. Germline-derived CDR1 and CDR2 are MNHEY and SVGAGI. The CDR3 covers 13 residues. Trimming removed 2 bases from V and 2 bases from J, with 6 bases in between. In nucleotides, the CDR3 is TGTGCCAGCAGTTACAACAGAAACACTGAAGCTTTCTTT. Protein sequence: CASSYNRNTEAFF.

About this clonotype: The junction departs from the called germline gene at one end, perhaps through a read error. The chain recombines TRBV12-3 or TRBV12-4 with TRBJ2-2; TRBD1 matches 7 bases. This CDR3 is built from 16 residues. CDR3 loop: CASSSTGKGVTGEMFF. The CDR3 bases are TGTGCCAGCAGTTCGACAGGGAAAGGGGTTACCGGGGAGATGTTTTTT.

This clonotype has just a few counts. V gene TRBV5-1 combines with J gene TRBJ2-3; D is unresolved. V was trimmed by 4 bases and J by 7 bases, leaving 10 bases between them. CDR1 is SGHRS, CDR2 YFSETQ, per germline. This CDR3 spans 12 amino acids. This CDR3 is CASSPTLNTQYF. CDR3 DNA: TGCGCCAGCAGCCCCACTCTTAATACGCAGTATTTT.

The chain is built from TRBV7-2 and TRBJ2-5, with 9 bases lining up with TRBD1. With 2 bases clipped from V and 5 bases from J, the junction kept 9 bases outside the gene matches. CDR3 length: 16 residues. Germline lookup yields CDR1 SGHTA and CDR2 FQGNSA. CDR3 residues: CASSLSGTGMFETQYF. DNA for the CDR3: TGTGCCAGCAGCTTATCCGGGACAGGGATGTTTGAGACCCAGTACTTC.

The chain couples TRBV10-3 to TRBJ1-5; D is ambiguous. The V end lost 11 bases, the J end lost 5 bases, and 16 bases lay between the germline ends. Per germline, CDR1 ENHRY and CDR2 SYGVKD. The CDR3 consists of 13 residues. The CDR3 bases are TGTGCCGCCTGTGAGACGGCGGATCAGCCCCAGCATTTT. It codes for CAACETADQPQHF.

V is TRBV6-5 and J is TRBJ2-7; no firm D call. V was trimmed by 7 bases and J by 3 bases, leaving 10 bases between them. The CDR3 loop spans 12 amino acids. Per germline, CDR1 MNHEY and CDR2 SVGAGI. The CDR3 DNA follows: TGTGCCAGCAAGGCAGATCGCTACGAGCAGTACTTC. Amino acids: CASKADRYEQYF.

Ten or more counts support this clonotype. CDR3 loop: CASSLDRASYNEQFF. DNA of the CDR3: TGTGCCAGCAGCTTGGACAGGGCCTCCTACAATGAGCAGTTCTTC. The chain uses TRBV7-2 and TRBJ2-1, with TRBD1 matching 8 bases. The germline gives CDR1 SGHTA, CDR2 FQGNSA. J was trimmed by 0 bases and V by 3 bases; bases with no gene match: 1. The CDR3 has 15 amino acids.

The CDR3 spells CASSQERGRGSGELFF. The CDR3 nucleotides read TGTGCCAGCAGCCAAGAGAGGGGTAGAGGATCCGGGGAGCTGTTTTTT. This chain links TRBV4-2 with TRBJ2-2; D might be TRBD1 or TRBD2, each matching 5 bases. Germline CDR1 is LGHNA and CDR2 is YNFKEQ. Between the trimmed V and J ends, which lost 0 bases and 6 bases, there was a span of 14 bases. The length of the CDR3 is 16 residues.

This clonotype was observed a few times. V usage is TRBV7-3 and J usage is TRBJ2-1; 7 bases map to TRBD2. CDR3 length equals 16 residues. Trimming took 5 bases from V and 4 from J; bases not matched to a gene: 11. Germline V lookup: CDR1 SGHTA, CDR2 FQGTGA. CDR3 sequence reads: CASSESAGLDYNEQFF. CDR3 DNA: TGTGCCAGCAGCGAGTCAGCGGGGCTTGATTACAATGAGCAGTTCTTC.

Ten or more counts support this clonotype. The chain carries TRBV24-1 and TRBJ2-7; D uncertain. Trimming pared 7 bases from V and 4 bases from J, leaving 7 bases between. The CDR3 totals 11 residues. CDR1 is KGHDR and CDR2 is SFDVKD in the germline V gene. The CDR3 loop reads CATRLGYEQYV. Here the CDR3 DNA reads TGTGCCACCAGGTTGGGTTACGAGCAGTACGTC.